One sample yielded the 19 T cell receptor beta chains listed below, sequenced in a study of low-dose radiotherapy and immunotherapy resistance in tumors. Gene-specific TRAV and TRBV primers were used for first-strand cDNA, covering alpha and beta chains. The TCRs were subjected to amplification over roughly 18 PCR cycles employing a constant-region primer in conjunction with a V-primer adapter. TCRdb re-analysed the reads in MiXCR, keeping a single row per CDR3 protein. The sample consists of 85,000 to 95,000 distinct CDR3 sequences, 8% to 10% of them appearing once. Regarding time point: before trial treatment. This specimen was PBMCs, taken before treatment. The receptor set was obtained from a male donor with prostate cancer.

The sample holds many counts of this clonotype. The CDR3 region is CASSQAISGSVPDEQYF. Here the CDR3 DNA reads TGCGCCAGCAGCCAAGCAATCTCCGGATCGGTTCCTGACGAGCAGTACTTC. J is TRBJ2-7 and V is TRBV4-1; no firm D call. The CDR3 extends over 17 amino acids. Germline values: CDR1 MGHRA, CDR2 YSYEKL. The V and J ends lost 1 base and 5 bases respectively, with 21 bases between them.

In its sample, this clonotype was seen many times. The rearrangement links TRBV6-5 to TRBJ2-7; possible D gene TRBD2, 7 bases. The germline V and J ends were trimmed by 0 bases and 6 bases, with 18 bases remaining between them. This CDR3 contains 16 residues. Germline V gives CDR1 MNHEY, CDR2 SVGAGI. The CDR3 reads CASSYSRGGAAGEQYF. The DNA for the CDR3 is TGTGCCAGCAGTTACTCTAGGGGGGGCGCGGCGGGCGAGCAGTACTTC.

This clonotype was seen repeatedly, ten times or more. V gene TRBV18 combines with J gene TRBJ2-7, with TRBD1 matching 7 bases. The trim removed 10 bases at V and 6 bases at J, leaving 9 bases unmatched. The V gene's germline CDR1 is KGHSH and CDR2 LQKENI. This CDR3 region has 12 residues. The CDR3 sequence: CATTTGVGEQYF. The CDR3 bases are TGTGCCACCACAACAGGGGTTGGCGAGCAGTACTTC.

This clonotype was seen many times. The V and J genes are TRBV19 and TRBJ2-2; the D is unclear. V dropped 5 bases and J dropped 7 bases, with 20 bases sitting between them. There are 16 residues in the CDR3. The germline V gene encodes CDR1 LNHDA and CDR2 SQIVND (reference sequence). CDR3 sequence (DNA): TGTGCCAGTAGTTTTAGGCCCGGTCGAACGGGCGGGGAGCTGTTTTTT. Its protein is CASSFRPGRTGGELFF.

This clonotype was detected ten times or more. This rearrangement joins TRBV18 to TRBJ2-5, with TRBD1 identical over 9 bases. The CDR3 has 15 amino acids. With V trimmed by 0 bases and J by 4 bases, 3 bases remained unmatched. Germline CDR1 and CDR2: KGHSH and LQKENI. In DNA, the CDR3 is TGTGCCAGCTCACCACCACAGGGGGCAGGAGAGACCCAGTACTTC. Its translation: CASSPPQGAGETQYF.

This clonotype was found many times. The chain employs TRBV28 and TRBJ1-1; 8 bases are shared with TRBD1. The CDR3 totals 15 residues. CDR1 MDHEN and CDR2 SYDVKM come from the germline V gene. V shed 6 bases, J shed 1 base, and the junction held 7 bases outside the gene matches. CDR3 sequence (DNA): TGTGCCAGCAGAGGACAGGGTAGCAGGAACACTGAAGCTTTCTTT. This encodes CASRGQGSRNTEAFF.

This clonotype has at least ten counts. V usage is TRBV4-1 and J usage is TRBJ1-1; a possible D gene is TRBD1 (6 bases). Trimming took 5 bases from V and 6 from J, leaving 13 bases between them. Germline CDR1 is MGHRA and CDR2 is YSYEKL. This CDR3 has 13 amino acids. This CDR3 is CASSIPGQPEAFF. CDR3 DNA sequence: TGCGCCAGCAGCATACCCGGACAGCCTGAAGCTTTCTTT.

This clonotype showed up many times. The chain joins TRBV29-1 to TRBJ1-4; TRBD1 is a possible D gene (6 bases). The CDR3 contains 15 residues. Trimming removed 0 bases at V and 7 bases at J, with 15 bases between. CDR1 is SQVTM and CDR2 is ANQGSEA in the germline V gene. CDR3 residues: CSVEEGGGLGEKLFF. CDR3 DNA: TGCAGCGTTGAAGAAGGGGGGGGGCTTGGTGAAAAACTGTTTTTT.

Of note for this clonotype: Since a far larger clone is one base different, this is likely a read error. The rearrangement uses TRBV13 and TRBJ2-1; the D is unclear. The germline V gene has CDR1 PRHDT and CDR2 FYEKMQ (reference sequence). The CDR3 runs to 12 residues. V lost 3 bases to trimming and J lost 10 bases, with 10 bases between them. This CDR3 is CASSFGSYEQFF. The DNA of the CDR3 is TGTGCCAGCAGCTTCGGATCCTACGAGCAGTTCTTC.

A note on this clonotype: Only one base separates this from a far larger clonotype, so it likely reflects a read error. This chain connects TRBV10-3 to TRBJ2-5, with 9 bases matching TRBD1. The length of the CDR3 is 15 residues. V lost 3 bases, J lost 11 bases, and 13 bases stayed unmatched. Germline-derived CDR1 and CDR2 are ENHRY and SYGVKD. CDR3 amino acids: CAISDRQGQGIEQYF. DNA for the CDR3: TGTGCCATCAGTGATCGTCAAGGACAGGGGATTGAGCAGTACTTC.

Comment on this clonotype: A far larger clone lies a single base away; this is likely a read error. The J gene is TRBJ2-1, the V gene TRBV26; TRBD2, the table's D call, lacks a check against the DNA. TRBV26 is a recognized pseudogene. This CDR3 spans 15 amino acids. CDR3: CASRGLAKSYNEKFF. CDR3 nucleotide sequence: TGTGCCAGCAGAGGACTAGCGAAATCCTACAATGAGAAGTTCTTC.

At least ten counts were recorded for this clonotype. This chain uses TRBV4-3 with TRBJ2-1; 9 positions agree with TRBD1. With 3 bases clipped from V and 7 bases from J, the junction kept 10 bases outside the gene matches. Germline lookup yields CDR1 LGHNA and CDR2 YSLEER. The CDR3 loop spans 16 amino acids. CDR3 loop: CASSHIPGTGRNEQFF. CDR3 sequence (DNA): TGCGCCAGCAGCCACATCCCCGGGACAGGGAGGAATGAGCAGTTCTTC.

This clonotype showed up many times. The V and J genes are TRBV28 and TRBJ2-5; D may be TRBD1 (5 bases). The germline V and J ends were trimmed by 6 bases and 3 bases, with 14 bases remaining between them. The CDR3 has 14 amino acids. The germline CDR1 and CDR2 sequences are MDHEN and SYDVKM. The CDR3 loop reads CASSILSTEETQYF. CDR3 nucleotide sequence: TGTGCCAGCAGCATCTTATCGACAGAAGAGACCCAGTACTTC.

This clonotype was picked up a small number of times. The gene calls are TRBV28 and TRBJ1-2; 11 bases match TRBD1. Trimming took 10 bases from V and 7 from J; bases not matched to a gene: 8. There are 13 residues in the CDR3. Germline-derived CDR1 and CDR2 are MDHEN and SYDVKM. The CDR3 coding sequence is TGTGCCACCGGCCGGGACAGGGGGGCTGGCTACACCTTC. It encodes CATGRDRGAGYTF.

In this sample, this clonotype turned up once. With only one base between it and a far larger clone, this is likely a read error. The rearrangement links TRBV5-4 to TRBJ2-1; no reliable D call. This CDR3 comprises 14 residues. V gave up 2 bases and J gave up 13 bases, with 19 bases separating them. Looked up from germline, CDR1 is SGHNT and CDR2 is YYREEE (reference sequence). Here the CDR3 DNA reads TGTGCCAGCAGCTTCCACGGCCGGCCGGAGACCCAGTTCTTC. Its protein is CASSFHGRPETQFF.

In this sample, this clonotype turned up many times. The chain has TRBV29-1 and TRBJ2-7; possibly TRBD1 or TRBD2 for D (5 bases each). This CDR3 spans 13 amino acids. V shed 6 bases and J shed 1 base, with 13 bases lying between them. CDR1 is SQVTM and CDR2 is ANQGSEA in the germline V gene. The chain's CDR3 is CSVWDGISYEQYF. The CDR3 coding sequence is TGCAGCGTGTGGGACGGTATATCCTACGAGCAGTACTTC.

This clonotype has a handful of counts. The chain employs TRBV2 and TRBJ2-1; 9 bases are shared with TRBD2. The CDR3 covers 18 residues. V shed 1 base and J 4 bases; nucleotides not matched to a gene: 11. CDR1 is SNHLY and CDR2 is FYNNEI in the germline V gene. CDR3: CASSEDLWLAGKYNEQFF. Here the CDR3 DNA reads TGTGCCAGCAGTGAAGATTTGTGGCTAGCGGGAAAATACAATGAGCAGTTCTTC.

The J gene is TRBJ2-1, the V gene TRBV4-2; D is possibly TRBD1 (6 bases). Germline V CDR1 and CDR2: LGHNA, YNFKEQ. The V and J ends lost 0 bases and 0 bases respectively, with 12 bases between them. This CDR3 region has 17 residues. CDR3 nucleotides: TGTGCCAGCAGCCAAGATGGGACATCGAGCTCCTACAATGAGCAGTTCTTC. It translates to CASSQDGTSSSYNEQFF.

This clonotype was counted ten times or more. This sequence joins TRBV10-3 and TRBJ2-5; no definite D call. The V end lost 6 bases, the J end lost 3 bases, and 11 bases lay between the germline ends. Germline V gene sequence: CDR1 ENHRY, CDR2 SYGVKD. This CDR3 is built from 13 residues. Here the CDR3 DNA reads TGTGCCATCAGAACGAGCTGGGAAGAGACCCAGTACTTC. Encoded protein: CAIRTSWEETQYF.